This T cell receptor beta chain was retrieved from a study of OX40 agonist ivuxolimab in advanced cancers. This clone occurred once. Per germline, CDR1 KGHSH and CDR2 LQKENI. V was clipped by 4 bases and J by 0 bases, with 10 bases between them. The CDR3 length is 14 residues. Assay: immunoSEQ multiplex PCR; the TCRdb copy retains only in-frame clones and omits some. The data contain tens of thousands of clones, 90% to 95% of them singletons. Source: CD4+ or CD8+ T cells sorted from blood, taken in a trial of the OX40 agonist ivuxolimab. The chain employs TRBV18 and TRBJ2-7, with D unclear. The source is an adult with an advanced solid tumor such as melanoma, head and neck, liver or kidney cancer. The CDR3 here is CASSQRASSYEQYF. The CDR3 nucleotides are TGTGCCAGCTCACAACGGGCTAGCTCCTACGAGCAGTACTTC.